This passage covers 32 T cell receptor beta chains from one sample sequenced in a study of T cells in Graves' hyperthyroidism and ophthalmopathy. Regions amplified from RNA transcripts were the TCR beta CDR3 regions. RT-PCR in the first round (using the HTBI primer set) targeted the TCR CDR3. TCRdb re-derived calls from the multiplex PCR reads in MiXCR, one entry per CDR3 protein. This sample carries over 250,000 distinct CDR3 sequences, around 25% of them seen once, and the ten largest clones take about 25%. The sequencing sample was made of blood. These receptors all come from a man aged 35 to 55 with Graves' hyperthyroidism that later progressed to Graves' ophthalmopathy.

This clonotype was recorded at least ten times. The chain couples TRBV12-3 or TRBV12-4 to TRBJ1-6, with TRBD1 identical over 7 bases. Trimming cost V 5 bases and J 7 bases; bases outside gene matches: 5. This CDR3 has 14 residues. The CDR3, as DNA: TGTGCCAGCAGTCTAGGGGACAGAAATTCACCCCTCCACTTT. Its protein product is CASSLGDRNSPLHF.

This clonotype has ten or more counts. The V gene is TRBV28, the J gene TRBJ2-5; 9 bases fit TRBD2. The ends lost 2 bases at V and 1 base at J; junction bases unmatched: 2. CDR1 is MDHEN and CDR2 is SYDVKM in the germline V gene. This CDR3 is built from 15 residues. DNA of the CDR3: TGTGCCAGCAGTTTACTAGCGGGGCTCCAAGAGACCCAGTACTTC. This translates into CASSLLAGLQETQYF.

This clonotype was recorded at least ten times. The chain joins TRBV6-4 to TRBJ2-2; possible D gene TRBD2, 5 bases. CDR1 and CDR2 (germline): MRHNA, SNTAGT. This CDR3 is built from 17 residues. Trimming removed 6 bases at V and 3 bases at J, with 20 bases between. The CDR3 loop reads CASSPASDSVYTGELFF. As DNA, the CDR3 is TGTGCCAGCAGCCCCGCTTCGGATAGCGTATACACCGGGGAGCTGTTTTTT.

This clonotype has ten or more counts. The chain recombines TRBV6-6 with TRBJ1-5; D not resolved. CDR3 size: 13 residues. Trimming stripped 6 bases from V and 2 bases from J, with 8 bases between. Germline V gives CDR1 MNHNY, CDR2 SVGAGI (reference sequence). CDR3 in DNA: TGTGCCAGCAGGACGGTCCGCAATCAGCCCCAGCATTTT. Translated: CASRTVRNQPQHF.

This clonotype was picked up many times. A read error may produce the germline difference seen at one junction end. V gene TRBV20-1 combines with J gene TRBJ2-7; 11 nucleotides line up with TRBD2. The germline CDR1 and CDR2 sequences are DFQATT and SNEGSKA (reference sequence). The CDR3 length is 17 residues. In DNA form, the CDR3 reads TGCAGTGCTAGAGATCTTTTAGCGGGAGGGGTCTCGTTCTCGTCAAGCTTC. Translated: CSARDLLAGGVSFSSSF.

There are a few counts of this clonotype. The chain recombines TRBV6-1 with TRBJ1-5, with TRBD1 matching over 7 bases. Germline loops: CDR1 MNHNS, CDR2 SASEGT. J was trimmed by 6 bases and V by 6 bases; bases with no gene match: 8. The length of the CDR3 is 14 residues. CDR3 nucleotides: TGTGCCAGCAGGACCGGGACAGCTGCTCAGCCCCAGCATTTT. It yields the protein CASRTGTAAQPQHF.

This clonotype appeared many times. The chain has TRBV6-5 and TRBJ1-1, with D hard to call. Germline V gives CDR1 MNHEY, CDR2 SVGAGI. This CDR3 region has 13 residues. Trimming pared 6 bases from V and 4 bases from J, leaving 12 bases between. The CDR3 DNA sequence: TGTGCCAGCAGACCTAGGGTCGTCACTGAAGCTTTCTTT. It is translated as CASRPRVVTEAFF.

This clonotype was detected only once. The chain links TRBV12-3 or TRBV12-4 to TRBJ1-1, with a tentative D call TRBD1 (5 bases). The CDR3 is 14 residues long. With 9 bases removed from V and 4 bases from J, the gap between germline ends came to 18 bases. This CDR3 reads CASSGDGILTEAFF. The DNA of the CDR3 is TGTGCCAGTAGCGGGGACGGAATACTCACTGAAGCTTTCTTT.

This clonotype was found many times. The V gene is TRBV5-1, the J gene TRBJ1-2; possible D gene TRBD1, 5 bases. Germline-derived CDR1 and CDR2 are SGHRS and YFSETQ. The CDR3 has 16 residues. With 4 bases removed from V and 4 bases from J, the gap between germline ends came to 20 bases. DNA of the CDR3: TGCGCCAGCAGCGGAAAAGAATCCACAGGTTCCTATGGCTACACCTTC. Translation: CASSGKESTGSYGYTF.

V gene TRBV29-1 combines with J gene TRBJ1-1, with a possible D match to TRBD1 (5 bases). The ends were cut back, 7 bases at V and 10 bases at J, with 28 bases in the middle. The CDR3 sequence is 15 residues long. Per the germline V gene, CDR1 is SQVTM and CDR2 is ANQGSEA. The CDR3 bases are TGCAGCGCCACCAGGGACCGCGGACAAACTATTATAGCTTTCTTT. Amino acid sequence: CSATRDRGQTIIAFF.

This clonotype has ten or more counts. The CDR3 sequence: CATSDLRTGTGDTGELFF. CDR3 DNA sequence: TGTGCCACCAGTGATTTGCGAACCGGGACAGGGGACACCGGGGAGCTGTTTTTT. This sequence joins TRBV24-1 and TRBJ2-2, with 10 bases lining up with TRBD1. The CDR3 spans 18 residues. V shed 0 bases, J shed 3 bases, and the junction held 6 bases outside the gene matches. The germline V gene has CDR1 KGHDR and CDR2 SFDVKD.

This clonotype came up many times. The V gene is TRBV30, the J gene TRBJ2-5; 12 nucleotides agree with TRBD2. After removal of 4 bases from V and 4 bases from J, the junction contained 10 bases not matched to a gene. CDR3 size: 16 residues. CDR1 and CDR2 (germline): GTSNPN, SVGIG (reference sequence). CDR3 protein: CAWMPLAGGPGETQYF. Here the CDR3 DNA reads TGTGCCTGGATGCCCCTAGCGGGAGGGCCCGGAGAGACCCAGTACTTC.

This clonotype was seen many times. This chain joins TRBV20-1 and TRBJ2-7, with 9 bases aligning to TRBD2. Trimming at V came to 3 bases and at J to 5 bases, leaving 8 bases not matched to a gene. The CDR3 spans 14 residues. Looked up from germline, CDR1 is DFQATT and CDR2 is SNEGSKA (reference sequence). In nucleotides, the CDR3 is TGCAGTGCTAGTCGTAGCGGGAGTGGTGACGAGCAGTACTTC. Residues: CSASRSGSGDEQYF.

The table lists this clonotype with many counts. The chain combines TRBV20-1 with TRBJ1-1; D remains unclear. With 6 bases removed from V and 7 bases from J, the gap between germline ends came to 18 bases. Germline V gives CDR1 DFQATT, CDR2 SNEGSKA (reference sequence). The CDR3 has 13 residues. The CDR3 bases are TGCAGTGCGCCGATTGGAAGGTCAGGTGAAGCTTTCTTT. Translation gives CSAPIGRSGEAFF.

The chain combines TRBV4-1 with TRBJ1-4, with D hard to call. There are 14 residues in the CDR3. Germline V lookup: CDR1 MGHRA, CDR2 YSYEKL. Trimming pared 0 bases from V and 7 bases from J, leaving 9 bases between. CDR3 amino acids: CASSQDWATEKLFF. CDR3 DNA sequence: TGCGCCAGCAGCCAAGATTGGGCGACTGAAAAACTGTTTTTT.

The V call is TRBV12-3 or TRBV12-4, the J call TRBJ2-6, with D unclear. This CDR3 contains 12 residues. V was pared by 3 bases and J by 11 bases, with 8 bases between. Here the CDR3 reads CASSFDTDVLTF. CDR3 DNA: TGTGCCAGCAGTTTCGATACAGACGTCCTGACTTTC.

This clonotype was counted ten times or more. J is TRBJ1-1 and V is TRBV27; no firm D call. Trimming shortened V by 3 bases and J by 5 bases, and 7 bases separated the two germline ends. Germline V lookup: CDR1 MNHEY, CDR2 SMNVEV (reference sequence). The CDR3 has 12 amino acids. The CDR3 sequence: CASSFPVTEAFF. Written as DNA, the CDR3 is TGTGCCAGCAGTTTCCCCGTAACTGAAGCTTTCTTT.

This chain links TRBV7-9 with TRBJ1-1, with D maybe TRBD1 (5 bases). Trimming pared 4 bases from V and 1 base from J, leaving 13 bases between. The CDR3 sequence is 15 residues long. Germline V gene lookup returns CDR1 SEHNR and CDR2 FQNEAQ (reference sequence). CDR3 DNA sequence: TGTGCCAGCAGCTACCAGGGATTCTCGAACACTGAAGCTTTCTTT. This encodes CASSYQGFSNTEAFF.

This clonotype was counted at least ten times. The rearrangement uses TRBV28 and TRBJ2-7, with 10 bases lining up with TRBD1. Germline CDR1 reads MDHEN; CDR2 reads SYDVKM. The V segment lost 8 bases and the J segment 7 bases; nucleotides outside the gene matches: 11. The CDR3 spans 14 residues. The CDR3 region has the DNA TGTGCCAGCTGGGCCGGGACAGGGGTTTGGGAGCAGTACTTC. Its translation: CASWAGTGVWEQYF.

V is TRBV11-2 and J is TRBJ2-7; no reliable D call. This CDR3 contains 16 residues. Between the trimmed V and J ends, which lost 2 bases and 4 bases, there was a span of 18 bases. Germline CDR1 is SGHAT and CDR2 is FQNNGV. The CDR3 sequence: CASSLNLGVYTYEQYF. The DNA for the CDR3 is TGTGCCAGCAGCTTAAATCTTGGAGTCTATACTTACGAGCAGTACTTC.

This clonotype occurred many times. The chain links TRBV29-1 to TRBJ1-1; D is perhaps TRBD1 (5 bases). Trimming stripped 8 bases from V and 5 bases from J, with 27 bases between. From germline, CDR1 is SQVTM and CDR2 ANQGSEA. CDR3 length: 16 amino acids. The CDR3 DNA reads as TGCAGCTTTGCCCTCCCGGCGGGGGTAAAGGAGACTGAAGCTTTCTTT. Translating it yields CSFALPAGVKETEAFF.

This clonotype was counted many times. This chain links TRBV15 with TRBJ1-2; possible D gene TRBD1, 5 bases. CDR3 length equals 16 residues. The V end was cut by 0 bases, the J end by 5 bases, with 16 bases between. Germline V gene lookup returns CDR1 LNHNV and CDR2 YYDKDF (reference sequence). The CDR3 nucleotides read TGTGCCACCAGCAGAGATCTTGGGGCAGGGTCGTATGGCTACACCTTC. Encoded protein: CATSRDLGAGSYGYTF.

This clonotype was found many times. The J gene is TRBJ1-1, the V gene TRBV7-8; 7 positions match TRBD1. Losses at the gene ends were 0 bases for V and 4 bases for J; bases not matched to a gene: 2. The CDR3 loop spans 14 amino acids. Germline V gives CDR1 SGHVS, CDR2 FQNEAQ. In DNA, the CDR3 is TGTGCCAGCAGCTTAGCGTCAGGGGGCACTGAAGCTTTCTTT. The encoded protein is CASSLASGGTEAFF. The full variable domain, in which reference TRBV7-8 and TRBJ1-1 provide the parts outside the CDR3, is GAGVSQSPRYKVAKRGQDVALRCDPISGHVSLFWYQQALGQGPEFLTYFQNEAQLDKSGLPSDRFFAERPEGSVSTLKIQRTQQEDSAVYLCASSLASGGTEAFFGQGTRLTVV.

There are many counts of this clonotype. V gene TRBV12-3 or TRBV12-4 combines with J gene TRBJ2-7, with 11 bases identical to TRBD2. The CDR3 has 14 amino acids. The J segment lost 9 bases and the V segment lost 4 bases, leaving 8 bases of the junction unmatched. In nucleotides, the CDR3 is TGTGCCAGCAGTTGGACTAGCGGGTTAGAGTGGCAGTACTTC. Translation gives CASSWTSGLEWQYF.

This clonotype was found many times. V and J are TRBV4-1 and TRBJ1-5; D unresolved. Germline CDR1 and CDR2: MGHRA and YSYEKL. The CDR3 length is 17 residues. Trimming cost V 0 bases and J 2 bases, with 14 bases left between them. Here the CDR3 reads CASSQEGSKGGNQPQHF. The CDR3 DNA sequence: TGCGCCAGCAGCCAAGAAGGGAGTAAAGGAGGCAATCAGCCCCAGCATTTT.

V gene TRBV28 combines with J gene TRBJ2-7, with a tentative D call TRBD1 (6 bases). The germline V gene encodes CDR1 MDHEN and CDR2 SYDVKM. CDR3 length: 10 amino acids. V was trimmed by 6 bases and J by 12 bases, leaving 12 bases between them. The CDR3 is CASRGRGGYF. CDR3 bases: TGTGCCAGCAGGGGGCGAGGGGGGTACTTC.

The rearrangement uses TRBV11-1 and TRBJ2-5; possibly TRBD1 for D (5 bases). The CDR3 is made up of 14 amino acids. Trimming stripped 2 bases from V and 4 bases from J, with 11 bases between. Per germline, CDR1 SGHAT and CDR2 FQDESV (reference sequence). The CDR3 sequence is CASSLQVQGETQYF. CDR3 sequence (DNA): TGTGCCAGCAGCTTACAAGTGCAGGGAGAGACCCAGTACTTC.

At least ten counts were recorded for this clonotype. CDR3 DNA sequence: TGCAGCGTTGACCGCCAGGGAGCCGGCTACACCTTC. Translation: CSVDRQGAGYTF. V gene TRBV29-1 combines with J gene TRBJ1-2; weak D call: TRBD1 (5 bases). This CDR3 spans 12 amino acids. Germline values: CDR1 SQVTM, CDR2 ANQGSEA. Trimming took off 3 bases at V and 8 bases at J, with 13 bases between the two ends.

This clonotype was detected ten times or more. The V gene is TRBV5-1, the J gene TRBJ1-2, with a tentative D call TRBD1 (5 bases). The CDR3 contains 20 residues. Germline lookup yields CDR1 SGHRS and CDR2 YFSETQ. The germline V and J ends were trimmed by 0 bases and 2 bases, with 26 bases remaining between them. CDR3: CASSLAAPGPRKIENYGYTF. The DNA of the CDR3 is TGCGCCAGCAGCTTGGCAGCTCCGGGACCGCGCAAAATAGAGAACTATGGCTACACCTTC.

The J gene is TRBJ1-1, the V gene TRBV11-2; no definite D call. The ends were cut back, 0 bases at V and 5 bases at J, with 7 bases in the middle. Germline V gene data show CDR1 as SGHAT and CDR2 as FQNNGV. This CDR3 contains 13 residues. The CDR3 DNA reads as TGTGCCAGCAGCTTAGAGGAGCTTACTGAAGCTTTCTTT. Amino acid sequence: CASSLEELTEAFF.

This clonotype showed up many times. This chain links TRBV2 with TRBJ2-2, with 9 bases fitting TRBD2. The J segment lost 3 bases and the V segment lost 7 bases, leaving 9 bases of the junction unmatched. CDR1 SNHLY and CDR2 FYNNEI come from the germline V gene. The CDR3 loop spans 16 amino acids. CDR3: CASKGQREDYTGELFF. The CDR3 bases are TGTGCCAGCAAGGGCCAGCGGGAGGACTACACCGGGGAGCTGTTTTTT.

This clonotype showed up many times. CDR3 protein: CASSYSLYNPGNTIYF. In DNA, the CDR3 is TGTGCCAGCAGTTACTCCTTATACAACCCTGGAAACACCATATATTTT. The chain is built from TRBV6-5 and TRBJ1-3, with D hard to call. Trimming took off 0 bases at V and 2 bases at J, with 11 bases between the two ends. Germline CDR1 and CDR2: MNHEY and SVGAGI. The CDR3 contains 16 residues.